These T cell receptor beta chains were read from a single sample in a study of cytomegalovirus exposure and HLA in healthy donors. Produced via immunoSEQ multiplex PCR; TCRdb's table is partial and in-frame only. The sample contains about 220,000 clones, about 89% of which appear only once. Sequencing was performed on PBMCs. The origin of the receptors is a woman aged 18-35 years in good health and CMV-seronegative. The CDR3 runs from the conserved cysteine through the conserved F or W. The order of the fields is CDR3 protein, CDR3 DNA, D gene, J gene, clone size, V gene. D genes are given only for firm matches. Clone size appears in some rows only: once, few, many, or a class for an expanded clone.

CASIPSDRGSTGANVLTF TGTGCCAGCATACCATCGGACAGGGGCTCAACTGGGGCCAACGTCCTGACTTTC TRBD1 TRBJ2-6 few TRBV28
CAWRGRGGARSPLHF TGTGCCTGGAGGGGACGGGGAGGGGCAAGGTCACCCCTCCACTTT . TRBJ1-6 once TRBV30
CASSQEEPGGPHNEQFF TGCGCCAGCAGCCAAGAGGAGCCAGGGGGCCCCCACAATGAGCAGTTCTTC TRBD1 TRBJ2-1 . TRBV4-1
CARDRTSYYNEQFF TGTGCCAGAGACAGGACGTCTTACTACAATGAGCAGTTCTTC . TRBJ2-1 . TRBV2
CAVRDRSSTDTQYF TGTGCCGTAAGGGACAGGTCCTCCACAGATACGCAGTATTTT TRBD1 TRBJ2-3 . TRBV10-3
CARSPPWQGNGTNTGELFF TGCGCCCGATCACCCCCCTGGCAGGGAAACGGTACGAACACCGGGGAGCTGTTTTTT . TRBJ2-2 . TRBV10-1
CASSLVGTGGTEAFF TGTGCCAGTAGTCTTGTAGGGACAGGAGGCACTGAAGCTTTCTTT TRBD1 TRBJ1-1 once TRBV19
CASSQGQGRQPQHF TGCGCCAGCAGCCAAGGACAGGGGAGGCAGCCCCAGCATTTT TRBD1 TRBJ1-5 few TRBV4-1
CASRGGTHNNEQFF TGTGCCAGCCGGGGGGGGACTCACAACAATGAGCAGTTCTTC TRBD2 TRBJ2-1 . TRBV6-5
CASSFASGTTDTQYF TGTGCCAGCAGCTTTGCTAGCGGGACCACAGATACGCAGTATTTT TRBD2 TRBJ2-3 . TRBV7-6
CASGLTYDRGLDGYTF TGTGCTAGTGGTTTGACCTACGACAGGGGGCTTGATGGCTACACCTTC TRBD1 TRBJ1-2 . TRBV12-5
CASSEGLAGARDEQFF TGTGCCAGCAGCGAGGGACTAGCGGGGGCCCGGGATGAGCAGTTCTTC TRBD2 TRBJ2-1 . TRBV9
CASSASGGTLPLYEQYF TGTGCCAGCAGCGCTAGCGGGGGAACACTCCCTCTCTACGAGCAGTACTTC TRBD2 TRBJ2-7 . TRBV7-9
CASSYGQGAGEQYF TGTGCCAGCAGTTACGGACAGGGGGCGGGCGAGCAGTACTTC TRBD1 TRBJ2-7 . TRBV6-6
CASSMEDSVYGYTF TGCGCCAGCAGCATGGAGGACAGCGTCTATGGCTACACCTTC . TRBJ1-2 . TRBV5-1
CASSSPGANTGELFF TGTGCCAGCAGTTCTCCAGGGGCGAACACCGGGGAGCTGTTTTTT . TRBJ2-2 . TRBV27
CASSLGAGGTDTQYF TGTGCCAGCAGCTTAGGTGCGGGAGGAACAGATACGCAGTATTTT TRBD2 TRBJ2-3 . TRBV7-3
CASSLETSGLYNEQFF TGTGCCAGCAGCTTAGAGACTAGCGGCCTATACAATGAGCAGTTCTTC TRBD2 TRBJ2-1 . TRBV7-6
CAWRALIGLADSTGELFF TGTGCCTGGAGGGCCCTAATAGGACTAGCGGACTCCACCGGGGAGCTGTTTTTT TRBD2 TRBJ2-2 . TRBV30
CASSSPSGRVQTQYF TGTGCCAGCAGTTCACCTAGCGGGAGGGTCCAAACCCAGTACTTC TRBD2 TRBJ2-5 . TRBV28
CASSYSTGEAEAFF TGTGCCAGCAGTTACTCGACGGGGGAGGCTGAAGCTTTCTTT . TRBJ1-1 . TRBV6-5
CASSDTRKSYEQYF TGTGCCAGCAGTGATACTAGAAAGTCCTACGAGCAGTACTTC . TRBJ2-7 . TRBV6-5
CASGFRSGLAGAYYEQYF TGTGCTAGTGGTTTTCGGTCGGGACTAGCGGGAGCCTACTACGAGCAGTACTTC TRBD2 TRBJ2-7 . TRBV12-5
CASSLWTGSDEQYF TGCGCCAGCAGCCTATGGACAGGGTCGGACGAGCAGTACTTC TRBD1 TRBJ2-7 . TRBV4-1
CAISESGQGGYGYTF TGTGCCATCAGTGAGTCCGGGCAGGGGGGATATGGCTACACCTTC TRBD1 TRBJ1-2 . TRBV10-3
CASSFGGEPNTEAFF TGCGCCAGCAGCTTTGGAGGGGAGCCCAACACTGAAGCTTTCTTT . TRBJ1-1 . TRBV5-1